This T cell receptor (beta chain) was obtained from a study of CXCR3-negative and CXCR3-positive naive CD8 T cells. Study findings and constraints: PBMCs showed partially decreased CXCR3 expression after cryopreservation, and most assays used fresh PBMCs. Naive cells positive for CXCR3 carried more hydrophobic TRB CDR3s than CXCR3-negative ones. Similarly elevated diversity marked both naive subsets, with memory CD8+ cells showing far lower diversity.

As concerns this clonotype: The antigen is unknown.

This CDR3 region has 17 residues. In germline, CDR1 is LNHNV, CDR2 YYDKDF (reference sequence). The authors made the TRB cDNA libraries by 5' RACE using UMI labels. TCRdb reprocessed the 5' RACE reads and reports one entry per CDR3 protein, with no DNA. Its clone listing holds approximately 100,000 distinct CDR3 sequences. Every individual CD8+ T cell subset underwent sorting in triplicate at more than 250,000 cells apiece. Naive CD8+ T cells carried a CD45RO-CCR7+CD27+CD95- phenotype. The origin of this receptor is a human donor in good health. Some clones in this sample may be carry-over from other donors' samples. Sequenced material: naive CXCR3+ CD8+ T cells from blood. Subset here: CD45RO-CCR7+CD27+CD95- naive CD8+ T cells expressing CXCR3 (TNR3+). The chain combines TRBV15 with TRBJ2-2; without DNA, the TCRdb call of TRBD1 cannot be checked. The CDR3: CATSSAGWAGGTGELFF. The full variable domain, rest sourced from reference TRBV15 and TRBJ2-2, is DAMVIQNPRYQVTQFGKPVTLSCSQTLNHNVMYWYQQKSSQAPKLLFHYYDKDFNNEADTPDNFQSRRPNTSFCFLDIRSPGLGDTAMYLCATSSAGWAGGTGELFFGEGSRLTVL.